Listed below are T cell receptor beta chains from one sample, sequenced in a study of T cell responses to AZD1222 COVID-19 vaccine. Generated by immunoSEQ multiplex PCR, the TCRdb table keeps only in-frame clones and is missing some. The sample records 130,000 or so clones, 90% being singletons. The sequences come from peripheral blood, collected on day 0 of AZD1222 vaccination. The receptors come from an adult in good health. Each CDR3 is given with its conserved first and last residue. A D gene is named only where the DNA matches it firmly. Rows give clone size only sometimes, using once, few, many, or a class for an expanded clone.

j_call: TRBJ2-7
v_call: TRBV13
d_call: .
cdr3_length: 14
clone_size: .
cdr3_aa: CASSLDTSTYEQYF
cdr3_nt: TGTGCCAGCAGCTTAGACACTTCCACCTACGAGCAGTACTTC

j_call: TRBJ2-7
v_call: TRBV28
d_call: TRBD1
cdr3_length: 13
clone_size: .
cdr3_aa: CASRGQDFYEQYF
cdr3_nt: TGTGCCAGCAGAGGACAGGACTTCTACGAGCAGTACTTC

j_call: TRBJ2-6
v_call: TRBV6-1
d_call: TRBD2
cdr3_length: 18
clone_size: .
cdr3_aa: CASSGGSGGYTGANVLTF
cdr3_nt: TGTGCCAGCAGTGGCGGTAGCGGGGGGTATACTGGGGCCAACGTCCTGACTTTC

j_call: TRBJ2-7
v_call: TRBV6-5
d_call: .
cdr3_length: 13
clone_size: .
cdr3_aa: CASRAGQGYEQYF
cdr3_nt: TGTGCCAGCAGAGCGGGTCAGGGCTACGAGCAGTACTTC

j_call: TRBJ1-5
v_call: TRBV4-1
d_call: TRBD1
cdr3_length: 15
clone_size: few
cdr3_aa: CASSQGDRGNQPQHF
cdr3_nt: TGCGCCAGCAGCCAGGGTGACAGGGGCAATCAGCCCCAGCATTTT

j_call: TRBJ1-6
v_call: TRBV30
d_call: .
cdr3_length: 13
clone_size: .
cdr3_aa: CAFTGTFNSPLHF
cdr3_nt: TGTGCCTTCACCGGGACCTTTAATTCACCCCTCCACTTT

j_call: TRBJ2-3
v_call: TRBV4-3
d_call: TRBD2
cdr3_length: 17
clone_size: .
cdr3_aa: CASSQAGTSEYTDTQYF
cdr3_nt: TGCGCCAGCAGCCAAGCCGGGACTAGCGAATACACAGATACGCAGTATTTT

j_call: TRBJ1-5
v_call: TRBV5-6
d_call: TRBD1
cdr3_length: 16
clone_size: .
cdr3_aa: CASSLEGTGINQPQHF
cdr3_nt: TGTGCCAGCAGCTTGGAGGGGACAGGGATCAATCAGCCCCAGCATTTT

j_call: TRBJ1-1
v_call: TRBV7-9
d_call: TRBD1
cdr3_length: 14
clone_size: .
cdr3_aa: CASRPRTGGSEAFF
cdr3_nt: TGTGCCAGCAGACCCCGGACAGGTGGGTCTGAAGCTTTCTTT

j_call: TRBJ1-6
v_call: TRBV2
d_call: .
cdr3_length: 14
clone_size: once
cdr3_aa: CASSVGANNSPLHF
cdr3_nt: TGTGCCAGCAGTGTGGGGGCAAATAATTCACCCCTCCACTTT

j_call: TRBJ1-1
v_call: TRBV6-5
d_call: .
cdr3_length: 14
clone_size: .
cdr3_aa: CASSYSGPGTEAFF
cdr3_nt: TGTGCCAGCAGTTACTCCGGACCCGGCACTGAAGCTTTCTTT

j_call: TRBJ2-1
v_call: TRBV27
d_call: .
cdr3_length: 15
clone_size: .
cdr3_aa: CACRDYRGVNNEQFF
cdr3_nt: TGTGCCTGCCGGGACTACAGGGGGGTCAACAATGAGCAGTTCTTC

j_call: TRBJ1-2
v_call: TRBV10-3
d_call: TRBD1
cdr3_length: 13
clone_size: .
cdr3_aa: CAINPTGVGSYTF
cdr3_nt: TGTGCCATCAATCCTACAGGGGTTGGGAGCTACACCTTC

j_call: TRBJ2-2
v_call: TRBV15
d_call: TRBD2
cdr3_length: 14
clone_size: .
cdr3_aa: CATSRRGGTGELFF
cdr3_nt: TGTGCCACCAGCCGGCGCGGGGGCACCGGGGAGCTGTTTTTT

j_call: TRBJ2-7
v_call: TRBV7-3
d_call: .
cdr3_length: 13
clone_size: .
cdr3_aa: CASSLTGHREQYF
cdr3_nt: TGTGCCAGCAGCTTAACAGGGCACAGGGAGCAGTACTTC

j_call: TRBJ2-2
v_call: TRBV30
d_call: TRBD1
cdr3_length: 14
clone_size: .
cdr3_aa: CAWSSRGLVGELFF
cdr3_nt: TGTGCCTGGAGTAGCAGGGGGCTTGTCGGGGAGCTGTTTTTT

j_call: TRBJ2-3
v_call: TRBV30
d_call: .
cdr3_length: 14
clone_size: .
cdr3_aa: CAGEAKGGTDTQYF
cdr3_nt: TGTGCCGGGGAGGCGAAGGGCGGCACAGATACGCAGTATTTT

j_call: TRBJ1-2
v_call: TRBV4-3
d_call: TRBD1
cdr3_length: 14
clone_size: .
cdr3_aa: CASSQENRGDGYTF
cdr3_nt: TGCGCCAGCAGCCAAGAAAACAGGGGGGATGGCTACACCTTC

j_call: TRBJ2-3
v_call: TRBV11-3
d_call: TRBD2
cdr3_length: 18
clone_size: .
cdr3_aa: CASSLEGALAGGTDTQYF
cdr3_nt: TGTGCCAGCAGCTTAGAAGGGGCGCTAGCGGGCGGCACAGATACGCAGTATTTT

j_call: TRBJ2-3
v_call: TRBV7-3
d_call: TRBD2
cdr3_length: 16
clone_size: .
cdr3_aa: CASSLMGGTSTDTQYF
cdr3_nt: TGTGCCAGCAGCTTAATGGGGGGGACTAGCACAGATACGCAGTATTTT

j_call: TRBJ2-5
v_call: TRBV6-5
d_call: .
cdr3_length: 14
clone_size: .
cdr3_aa: CASSFTGFQETQYF
cdr3_nt: TGTGCCAGCAGTTTTACAGGTTTCCAAGAGACCCAGTACTTC

j_call: TRBJ2-1
v_call: TRBV4-2
d_call: .
cdr3_length: 17
clone_size: .
cdr3_aa: CASSRFPTGSSYNEQFF
cdr3_nt: TGTGCCAGCAGCCGCTTCCCCACAGGGAGCTCCTACAATGAGCAGTTCTTC

j_call: TRBJ2-3
v_call: TRBV6-5
d_call: .
cdr3_length: 15
clone_size: .
cdr3_aa: CASSYGGHSTDTQYF
cdr3_nt: TGTGCCAGCAGTTACGGGGGACACAGCACAGATACGCAGTATTTT

j_call: TRBJ2-7
v_call: TRBV2
d_call: .
cdr3_length: 13
clone_size: .
cdr3_aa: CASANRESYEQYF
cdr3_nt: TGTGCCAGCGCGAACCGTGAGTCCTACGAGCAGTACTTC

j_call: TRBJ2-7
v_call: TRBV6-5
d_call: .
cdr3_length: 15
clone_size: .
cdr3_aa: CASRQDGTPPYEQYF
cdr3_nt: TGTGCCAGCAGACAAGACGGGACACCTCCCTACGAGCAGTACTTC

j_call: TRBJ1-1
v_call: TRBV29-1
d_call: .
cdr3_length: 10
clone_size: .
cdr3_aa: CSGTGPSAFF
cdr3_nt: TGCAGCGGTACAGGACCCTCGGCTTTCTTT

j_call: TRBJ2-1
v_call: TRBV7-3
d_call: TRBD1
cdr3_length: 15
clone_size: .
cdr3_aa: CASSSGTGINNEQFF
cdr3_nt: TGTGCCAGCAGCTCCGGGACAGGGATCAACAATGAGCAGTTCTTC

j_call: TRBJ1-2
v_call: TRBV6-5
d_call: .
cdr3_length: 14
clone_size: .
cdr3_aa: CASSGTGRNYGYTF
cdr3_nt: TGTGCCAGCAGCGGGACGGGCAGGAACTATGGCTACACCTTC

j_call: TRBJ2-1
v_call: TRBV7-8
d_call: .
cdr3_length: 15
clone_size: .
cdr3_aa: CASSLERTYYNEQFF
cdr3_nt: TGTGCCAGCAGCCTGGAGAGGACTTACTACAATGAGCAGTTCTTC

j_call: TRBJ2-1
v_call: TRBV6-6
d_call: .
cdr3_length: 11
clone_size: .
cdr3_aa: CASARGVRIIF
cdr3_nt: TGTGCCAGCGCCAGAGGCGTTCGTATAATCTTC

j_call: TRBJ2-3
v_call: TRBV5-1
d_call: TRBD2
cdr3_length: 16
clone_size: once
cdr3_aa: CASIPGTSGFTDTQYF
cdr3_nt: TGCGCCAGCATCCCCGGGACTAGCGGTTTCACAGATACGCAGTATTTT

j_call: TRBJ2-1
v_call: TRBV29-1
d_call: TRBD2
cdr3_length: 17
clone_size: .
cdr3_aa: CSVDPGTSGGIINEQFF
cdr3_nt: TGCAGCGTGGACCCGGGGACTAGCGGGGGGATAATAAATGAGCAGTTCTTC

j_call: TRBJ1-1
v_call: TRBV19
d_call: .
cdr3_length: 16
clone_size: .
cdr3_aa: CASKLWAADMNTEAFF
cdr3_nt: TGTGCCAGCAAGCTTTGGGCAGCCGACATGAACACTGAAGCTTTCTTT

j_call: TRBJ2-2
v_call: TRBV5-6
d_call: .
cdr3_length: 13
clone_size: few
cdr3_aa: CASSWTAAGELFF
cdr3_nt: TGTGCCAGCAGCTGGACTGCGGCCGGGGAGCTGTTTTTT

j_call: TRBJ1-3
v_call: TRBV18
d_call: .
cdr3_length: 15
clone_size: .
cdr3_aa: CASSPGGFTGNTIYF
cdr3_nt: TGTGCCAGCTCACCCGGGGGCTTTACTGGAAACACCATATATTTT

j_call: TRBJ1-6
v_call: TRBV24-1
d_call: .
cdr3_length: 13
clone_size: .
cdr3_aa: CATSSAGNSPLHF
cdr3_nt: TGTGCCACCAGTTCCGCAGGTAATTCACCCCTCCACTTT

j_call: TRBJ2-2
v_call: TRBV6-4
d_call: .
cdr3_length: 13
clone_size: .
cdr3_aa: CASSPGTTGELFF
cdr3_nt: TGTGCCAGCAGTCCAGGGACCACCGGGGAGCTGTTTTTT